This TCR beta chain is drawn from a study of blood T cells in healthy people across ages. The study's findings and limits: PBMCs were not sorted, which prevented a conclusive comparison of naive versus antigen-experienced cells. Compared with aged donors, long-lived donors showed fewer expanded clones, suggesting selection.

Donor samples were obtained from healthy Caucasian individuals from Russia, aged roughly 6 to 95. The use of a sample-barcoded 5' primer and a J-beta primer mix characterized a second PCR of about 7 to 12 cycles. From each sample, at least 2.5 million paired-end reads containing CDR3 were obtained. TCRdb redid the calling of the 5' RACE reads with MiXCR, one entry per CDR3 protein. The table has 1.5 million to 2 million distinct CDR3 sequences, roughly 50% seen once. Notes on this clonotype: Its matching antigen is unknown.

The sequence was collected from a woman aged 40 to 49 in good health. What was sequenced was blood.

This chain's CDR3 is CASSSQTGGSETQYF. CDR3 nucleotides: TGTGCCAGCAGCTCCCAGACAGGGGGCTCGGAGACCCAGTACTTC. This rearrangement joins TRBV9 to TRBJ2-7; TRBD1 aligns across 10 bases. The J call may not be correct, given that the DNA end is closer to TRBJ2-5. The CDR3 is 15 residues long. Germline-derived CDR1 and CDR2 are SGDLS and YYNGEE.